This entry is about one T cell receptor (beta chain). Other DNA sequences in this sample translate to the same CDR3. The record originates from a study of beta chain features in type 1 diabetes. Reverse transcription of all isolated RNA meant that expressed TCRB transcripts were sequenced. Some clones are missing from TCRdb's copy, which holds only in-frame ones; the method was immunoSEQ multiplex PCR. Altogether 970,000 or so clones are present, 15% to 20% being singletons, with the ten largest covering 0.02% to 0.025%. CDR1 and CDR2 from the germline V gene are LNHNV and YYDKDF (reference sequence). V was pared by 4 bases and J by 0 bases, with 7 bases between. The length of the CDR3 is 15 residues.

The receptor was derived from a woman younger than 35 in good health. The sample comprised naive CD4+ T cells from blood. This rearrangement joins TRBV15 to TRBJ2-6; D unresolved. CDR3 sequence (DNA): TGTGCCACCAGCACCCTTAGCTCTGGGGCCAACGTCCTGACTTTC. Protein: CATSTLSSGANVLTF.